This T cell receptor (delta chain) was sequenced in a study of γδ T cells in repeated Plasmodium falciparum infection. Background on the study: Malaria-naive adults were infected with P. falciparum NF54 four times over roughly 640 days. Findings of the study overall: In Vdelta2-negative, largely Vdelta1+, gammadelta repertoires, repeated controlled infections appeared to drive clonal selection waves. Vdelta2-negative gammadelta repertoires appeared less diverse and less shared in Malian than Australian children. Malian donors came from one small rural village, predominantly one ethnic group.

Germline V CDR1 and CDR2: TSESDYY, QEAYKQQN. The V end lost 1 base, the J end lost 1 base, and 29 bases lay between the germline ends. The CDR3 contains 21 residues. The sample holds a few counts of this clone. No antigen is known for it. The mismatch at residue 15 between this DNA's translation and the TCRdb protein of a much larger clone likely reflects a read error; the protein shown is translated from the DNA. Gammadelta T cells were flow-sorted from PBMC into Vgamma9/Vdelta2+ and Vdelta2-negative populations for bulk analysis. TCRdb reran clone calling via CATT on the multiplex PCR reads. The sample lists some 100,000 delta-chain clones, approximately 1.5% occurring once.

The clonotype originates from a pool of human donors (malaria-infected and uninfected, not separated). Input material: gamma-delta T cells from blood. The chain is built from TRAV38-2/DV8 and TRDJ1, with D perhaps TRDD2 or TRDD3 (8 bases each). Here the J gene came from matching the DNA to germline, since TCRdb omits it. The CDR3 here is CAYRSHFLHRGYSFCTDKLIF. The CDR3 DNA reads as TGTGCTTATAGGAGCCACTTCCTACATCGGGGATACTCCTTTTGCACCGATAAACTCATCTTT.